These 11 T cell receptor beta chains were all obtained from the same sample, sequenced in a study of HIV-infected children after antiretroviral therapy interruption. A 3' RACE protocol on RNA, with unique molecular identifiers, produced the TCR library. Using its own MiXCR run on the 3' RACE reads, TCRdb lists one record per CDR3 protein. There are about 89,000 distinct CDR3 sequences in the sample; about 7% occur only once, and around 1.1% lies in the top ten. The treatment: PENTA 11 planned treatment interruption arm or continuous ART arm. Material: CD45RA+ CD4+ T cells from PBMCs, pooled from several time points, obtained from a donor given antiretroviral therapy, either interrupted or continuous. The subset here: naive CD4+ CD45RA+ CD45RO- T cells. Receptors were obtained from a pool of human donors with HIV.

This clonotype was picked up many times. The V gene is TRBV3-1, the J gene TRBJ2-7; the match to TRBD2 covers 9 bases. This CDR3 comprises 16 residues. Germline V gene sequence: CDR1 LGHDT, CDR2 YNNKEL (reference sequence). V was clipped by 0 bases and J by 2 bases; unmatched bases: 5. CDR3 sequence reads: CASSQDRIAGAYEQYF. Here the CDR3 DNA reads TGTGCCAGCAGCCAAGATAGGATAGCGGGGGCCTACGAGCAGTACTTC.

Ten or more counts support this clonotype. CDR3 bases: TGTGCCAGTAGCGACGTATGGCGACAGAGAGAAGAGACCCAGTACTTC. Its translation: CASSDVWRQREETQYF. The chain combines TRBV19 with TRBJ2-5; tentative D call: TRBD1 (5 bases). Trimming cost V 6 bases and J 3 bases, with 20 bases left between them. The germline CDR1 and CDR2 sequences are LNHDA and SQIVND (reference sequence). The CDR3 sequence is 16 residues long.

The table lists this clonotype with many counts. The chain combines TRBV9 with TRBJ2-2; 12 bases are a match to TRBD2. CDR3 length: 16 residues. CDR1 and CDR2 (germline): SGDLS, YYNGEE. V trimming: 4 bases; J trimming: 5 bases; junction bases outside the gene matches: 6. CDR3 bases: TGTGCCAGCAGCCTAGTGGGGACTAGCGGGACCGGGGAGCTGTTTTTT. Encoded protein: CASSLVGTSGTGELFF. Supplemented by reference TRBV9 and TRBJ2-2, the full variable domain reads DSGVTQTPKHLITATGQRVTLRCSPRSGDLSVYWYQQSLDQGLQFLIQYYNGEERAKGNILERFSAQQFPDLHSELNLSSLELGDSALYFCASSLVGTSGTGELFFGEGSRLTVL.

This clonotype has more than one count but fewer than ten. V usage is TRBV20-1 and J usage is TRBJ2-7; D is perhaps TRBD2 (7 bases). Per the germline V gene, CDR1 is DFQATT and CDR2 is SNEGSKA (reference sequence). V lost 5 bases to trimming and J lost 4 bases, with 21 bases between them. The CDR3 loop spans 15 amino acids. The CDR3 spells CSASVGGGGKYEQYF. In nucleotides, the CDR3 is TGCAGTGCTTCCGTGGGGGGGGGCGGAAAATACGAGCAGTACTTC.

This clonotype appeared many times. This chain joins TRBV6-6 and TRBJ2-1, with D uncertain. V dropped 2 bases and J dropped 6 bases, with 11 bases sitting between them. CDR3 length equals 14 residues. In germline, CDR1 is MNHNY, CDR2 SVGAGI (reference sequence). The CDR3 loop reads CASSYRNLPNEQFF. The DNA of the CDR3 is TGTGCCAGCAGTTACCGGAATCTACCCAATGAGCAGTTCTTC.

In its sample, this clonotype was seen many times. The CDR3 does not close with the conserved phenylalanine or tryptophan, likely indicating a read error. The V and J genes are TRBV28 and TRBJ2-1; 7 bases map to TRBD1. Germline V gives CDR1 MDHEN, CDR2 SYDVKM. CDR3 length: 14 amino acids. The CDR3 region is CASRGNNNYAEQFL. DNA of the CDR3: TGTGCTAGCAGGGGGAACAATAACTATGCTGAGCAGTTCTTA.

The table lists this clonotype with many counts. J is TRBJ2-7 and V is TRBV27, with D maybe TRBD1 (5 bases). CDR1 and CDR2 from the germline V gene are MNHEY and SMNVEV (reference sequence). V dropped 5 bases and J dropped 7 bases, with 18 bases sitting between them. The CDR3 totals 14 residues. Here the CDR3 DNA reads TGTGCCAGCAGTCCCGGTACAGGCAGAGGTGAGCAGTACTTC. As protein: CASSPGTGRGEQYF.

In this sample, this clonotype turned up many times. The junction differs from germline at one of its ends, possibly a read error. J is TRBJ2-5 and V is TRBV2, with D unclear. The CDR3 is 14 residues long. Germline loops: CDR1 SNHLY, CDR2 FYNNEI. CDR3 bases: TGTGTCAGCAGGCTAGACTCTCTCCAAGAGACCCAGTACTTC. Amino acid sequence: CVSRLDSLQETQYF.

This clonotype came up many times. The V and J genes are TRBV20-1 and TRBJ2-1; D might be TRBD1 (5 bases). Germline V gene sequence: CDR1 DFQATT, CDR2 SNEGSKA (reference sequence). The CDR3 has 12 amino acids. The V and J ends lost 1 base and 10 bases respectively, with 11 bases between them. CDR3 coding DNA: TGCAGTGCTAGAGGTCCGGCAGGGGAGCAGTTCTTC. Its protein is CSARGPAGEQFF.

V and J are TRBV13 and TRBJ2-7; unclear D gene. V was pared by 6 bases and J by 5 bases, with 23 bases between. Germline V gives CDR1 PRHDT, CDR2 FYEKMQ (reference sequence). The CDR3 runs to 16 residues. CDR3 nucleotides: TGTGCCAGCAGATCAGTCCGACGAGGTAGACTCCACGAGCAGTACTTC. Its protein is CASRSVRRGRLHEQYF.

This clonotype showed up just a few times. The genes are TRBV7-9 and TRBJ2-3; 7 bases match TRBD1. The V segment lost 5 bases and the J segment 2 bases; nucleotides outside the gene matches: 4. This CDR3 contains 14 residues. Germline V lookup: CDR1 SEHNR, CDR2 FQNEAQ (reference sequence). The CDR3 nucleotides are TGTGCCAGCAGCCAGGGACAGTACACAGATACGCAGTATTTT. Translating it yields CASSQGQYTDTQYF.